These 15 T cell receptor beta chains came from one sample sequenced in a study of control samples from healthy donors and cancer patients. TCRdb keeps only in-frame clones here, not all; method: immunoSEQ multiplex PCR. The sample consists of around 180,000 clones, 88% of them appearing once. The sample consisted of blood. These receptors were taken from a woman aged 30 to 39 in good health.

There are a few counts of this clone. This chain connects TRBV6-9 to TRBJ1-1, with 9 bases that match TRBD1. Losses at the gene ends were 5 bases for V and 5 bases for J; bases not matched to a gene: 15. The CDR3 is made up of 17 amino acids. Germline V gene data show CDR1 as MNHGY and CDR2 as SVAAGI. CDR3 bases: TGTGCCAGCAGTACTCCCGGACAGGGGAATGTGAGGACTGAAGCTTTCTTT. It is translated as CASSTPGQGNVRTEAFF.

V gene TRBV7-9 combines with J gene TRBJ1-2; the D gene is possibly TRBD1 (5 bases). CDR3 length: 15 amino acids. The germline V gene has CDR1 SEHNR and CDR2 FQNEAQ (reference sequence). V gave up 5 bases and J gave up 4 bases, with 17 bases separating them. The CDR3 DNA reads TGTGCCAGCAGCCTATCGACAGAAGAACCCTATGGCTACACCTTC. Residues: CASSLSTEEPYGYTF.

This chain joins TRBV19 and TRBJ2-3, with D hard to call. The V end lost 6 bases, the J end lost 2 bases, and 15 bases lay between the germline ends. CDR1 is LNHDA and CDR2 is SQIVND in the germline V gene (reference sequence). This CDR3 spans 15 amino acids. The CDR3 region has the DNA TGTGCCAGTAGGACCCAGGAGACTTCCACAGATACGCAGTATTTT. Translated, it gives CASRTQETSTDTQYF. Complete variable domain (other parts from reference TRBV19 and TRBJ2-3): DGGITQSPKYLFRKEGQNVTLSCEQNLNHDAMYWYRQDPGQGLRLIYYSQIVNDFQKGDIAEGYSVSREKKESFPLTVTSAQKNPTAFYLCASRTQETSTDTQYFGPGTRLTVL.

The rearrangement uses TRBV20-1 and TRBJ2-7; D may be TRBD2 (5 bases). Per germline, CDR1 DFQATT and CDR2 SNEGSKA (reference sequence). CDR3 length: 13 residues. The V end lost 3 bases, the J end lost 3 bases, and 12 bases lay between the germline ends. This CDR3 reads CSASTGKGYEQYV. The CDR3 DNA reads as TGCAGTGCTAGTACGGGAAAAGGCTACGAGCAGTACGTC.

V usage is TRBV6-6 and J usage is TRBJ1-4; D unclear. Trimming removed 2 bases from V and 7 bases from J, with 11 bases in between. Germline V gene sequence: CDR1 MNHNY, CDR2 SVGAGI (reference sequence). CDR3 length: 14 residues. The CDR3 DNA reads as TGTGCCAGCAGTTACAGGGAACCGGGTGAAAAACTGTTTTTT. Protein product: CASSYREPGEKLFF.

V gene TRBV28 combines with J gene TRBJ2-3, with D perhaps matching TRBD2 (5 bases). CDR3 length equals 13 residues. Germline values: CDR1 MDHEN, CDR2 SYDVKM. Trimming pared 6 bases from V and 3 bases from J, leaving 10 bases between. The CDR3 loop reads CASSPRGTDTQYF. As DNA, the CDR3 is TGTGCCAGCAGCCCCCGGGGTACAGATACGCAGTATTTT.

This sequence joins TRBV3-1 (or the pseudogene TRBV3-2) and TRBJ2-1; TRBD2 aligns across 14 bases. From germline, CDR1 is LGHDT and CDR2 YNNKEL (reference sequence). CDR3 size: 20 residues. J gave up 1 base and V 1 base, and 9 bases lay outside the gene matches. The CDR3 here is CASSQARTSGRTGSYNEQFF. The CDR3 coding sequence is TGTGCCAGCAGCCAAGCCCGGACTAGCGGGAGGACTGGGTCCTACAATGAGCAGTTCTTC.

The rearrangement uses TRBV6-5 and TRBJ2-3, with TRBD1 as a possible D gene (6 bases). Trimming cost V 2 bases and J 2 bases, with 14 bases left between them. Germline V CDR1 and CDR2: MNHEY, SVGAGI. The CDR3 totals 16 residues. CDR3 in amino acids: CASSYGRDTFTDTQYF. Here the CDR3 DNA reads TGTGCCAGCAGTTACGGCCGGGACACCTTCACAGATACGCAGTATTTT.

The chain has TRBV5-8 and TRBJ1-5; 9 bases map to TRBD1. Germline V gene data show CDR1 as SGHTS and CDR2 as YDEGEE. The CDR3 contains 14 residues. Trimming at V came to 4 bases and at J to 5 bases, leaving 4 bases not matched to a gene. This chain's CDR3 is CASSLRQGDQPQHF. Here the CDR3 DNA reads TGTGCCAGCAGCCTTCGACAGGGGGATCAGCCCCAGCATTTT.

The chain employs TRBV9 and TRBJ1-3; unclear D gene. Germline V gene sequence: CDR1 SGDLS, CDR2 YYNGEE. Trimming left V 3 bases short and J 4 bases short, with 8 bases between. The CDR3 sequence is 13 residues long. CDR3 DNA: TGTGCCAGCAGCGCAGATACAGGAAACACCATATATTTT. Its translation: CASSADTGNTIYF.

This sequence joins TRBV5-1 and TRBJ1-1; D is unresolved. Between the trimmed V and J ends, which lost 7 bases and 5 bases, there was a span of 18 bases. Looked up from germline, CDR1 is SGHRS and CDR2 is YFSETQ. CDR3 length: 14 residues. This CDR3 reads CASYPDEGRTEAFF. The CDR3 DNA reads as TGCGCCAGCTACCCGGACGAGGGCCGTACTGAAGCTTTCTTT.

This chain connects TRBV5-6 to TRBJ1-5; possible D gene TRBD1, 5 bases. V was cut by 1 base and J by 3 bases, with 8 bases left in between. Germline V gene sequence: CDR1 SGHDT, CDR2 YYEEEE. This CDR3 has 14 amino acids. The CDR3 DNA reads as TGTGCCAGCAGCTTGCGGGGCTCCAATCAGCCCCAGCATTTT. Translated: CASSLRGSNQPQHF.

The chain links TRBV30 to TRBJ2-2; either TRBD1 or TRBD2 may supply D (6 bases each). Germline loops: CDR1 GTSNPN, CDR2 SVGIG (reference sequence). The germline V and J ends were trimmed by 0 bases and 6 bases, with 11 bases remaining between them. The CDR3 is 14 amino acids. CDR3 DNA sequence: TGTGCCTGGAGTGTCGGAGGGGGTCCCGGGGAGCTGTTTTTT. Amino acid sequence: CAWSVGGGPGELFF.

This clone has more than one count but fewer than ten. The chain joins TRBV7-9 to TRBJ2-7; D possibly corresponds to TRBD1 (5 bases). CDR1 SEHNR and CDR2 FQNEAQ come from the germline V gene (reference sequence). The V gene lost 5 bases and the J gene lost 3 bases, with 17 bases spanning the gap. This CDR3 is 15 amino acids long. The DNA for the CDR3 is TGTGCCAGCAGCCAAATAGGGGCAAGGAACTACGAGCAGTACTTC. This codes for CASSQIGARNYEQYF.

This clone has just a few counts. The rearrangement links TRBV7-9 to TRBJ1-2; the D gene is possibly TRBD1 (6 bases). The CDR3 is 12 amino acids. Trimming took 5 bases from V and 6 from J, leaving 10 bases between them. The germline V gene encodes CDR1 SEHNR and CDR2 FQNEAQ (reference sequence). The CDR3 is CASSNTGNGYTF. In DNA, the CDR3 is TGTGCCAGCAGCAATACAGGGAATGGCTACACCTTC.